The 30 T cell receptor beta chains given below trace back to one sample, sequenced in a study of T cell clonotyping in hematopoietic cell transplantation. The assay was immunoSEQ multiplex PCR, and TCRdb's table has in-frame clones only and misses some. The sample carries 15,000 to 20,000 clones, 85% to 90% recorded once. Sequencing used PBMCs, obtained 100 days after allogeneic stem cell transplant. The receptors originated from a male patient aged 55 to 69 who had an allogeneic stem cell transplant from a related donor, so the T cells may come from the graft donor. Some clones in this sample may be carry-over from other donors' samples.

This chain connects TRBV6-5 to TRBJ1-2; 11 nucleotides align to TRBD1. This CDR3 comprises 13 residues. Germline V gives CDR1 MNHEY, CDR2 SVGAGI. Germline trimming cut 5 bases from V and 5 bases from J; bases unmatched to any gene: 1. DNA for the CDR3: TGTGCCAGCAGTCGGGACAGGGGGTATGGCTACACCTTC. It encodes CASSRDRGYGYTF.

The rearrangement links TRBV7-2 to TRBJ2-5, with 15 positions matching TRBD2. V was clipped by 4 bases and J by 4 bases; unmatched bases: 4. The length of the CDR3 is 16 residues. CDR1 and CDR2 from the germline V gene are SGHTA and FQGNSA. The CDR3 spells CASSSGLAGGRETQYF. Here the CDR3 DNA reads TGTGCCAGCAGCTCGGGACTAGCGGGGGGAAGAGAGACCCAGTACTTC. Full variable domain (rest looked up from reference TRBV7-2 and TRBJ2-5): GAGVSQSPSNKVTEKGKDVELRCDPISGHTALYWYRQSLGQGLEFLIYFQGNSAPDKSGLPSDRFSAERTGGSVSTLTIQRTQQEDSAVYLCASSSGLAGGRETQYFGPGTRLLVL.

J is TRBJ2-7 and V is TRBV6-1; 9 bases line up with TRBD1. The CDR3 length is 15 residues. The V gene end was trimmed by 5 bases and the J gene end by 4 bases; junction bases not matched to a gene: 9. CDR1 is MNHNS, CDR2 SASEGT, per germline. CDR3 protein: CASSTSGTGPYEQYF. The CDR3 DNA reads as TGTGCCAGCAGTACCTCGGGGACAGGGCCATACGAGCAGTACTTC.

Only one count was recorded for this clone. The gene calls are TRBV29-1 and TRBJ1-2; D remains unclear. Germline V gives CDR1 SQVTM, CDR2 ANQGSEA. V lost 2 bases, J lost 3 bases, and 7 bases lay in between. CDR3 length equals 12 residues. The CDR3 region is CSVEHRDYGYTF. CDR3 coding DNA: TGCAGCGTTGAACACCGGGACTATGGCTACACCTTC.

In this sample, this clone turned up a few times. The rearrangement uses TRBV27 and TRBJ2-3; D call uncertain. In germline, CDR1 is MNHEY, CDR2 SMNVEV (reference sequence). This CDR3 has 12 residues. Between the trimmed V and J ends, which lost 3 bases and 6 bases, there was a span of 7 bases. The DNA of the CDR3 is TGTGCCAGCAGTTTTTCCCGCGATACGCAGTATTTT. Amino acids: CASSFSRDTQYF.

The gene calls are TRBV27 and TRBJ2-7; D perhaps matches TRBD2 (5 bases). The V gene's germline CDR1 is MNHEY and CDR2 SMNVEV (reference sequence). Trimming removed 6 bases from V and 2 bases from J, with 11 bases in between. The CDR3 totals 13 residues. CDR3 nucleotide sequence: TGTGCCAGCAGCTACGGGGTGGCCTACGAGCAGTACTTC. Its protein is CASSYGVAYEQYF.

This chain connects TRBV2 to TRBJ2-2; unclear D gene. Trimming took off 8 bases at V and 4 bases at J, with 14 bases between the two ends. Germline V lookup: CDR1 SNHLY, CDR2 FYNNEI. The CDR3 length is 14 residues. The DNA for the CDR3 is TGTGCCAGCCTGAGGCCCGCACTCACCGGGGAGCTGTTTTTT. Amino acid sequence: CASLRPALTGELFF.

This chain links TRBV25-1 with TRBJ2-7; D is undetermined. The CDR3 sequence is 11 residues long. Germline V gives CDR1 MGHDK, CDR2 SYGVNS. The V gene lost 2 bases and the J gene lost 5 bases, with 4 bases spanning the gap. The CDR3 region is CASSESNEQYF. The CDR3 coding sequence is TGTGCCAGCAGTGAAAGTAACGAGCAGTACTTC.

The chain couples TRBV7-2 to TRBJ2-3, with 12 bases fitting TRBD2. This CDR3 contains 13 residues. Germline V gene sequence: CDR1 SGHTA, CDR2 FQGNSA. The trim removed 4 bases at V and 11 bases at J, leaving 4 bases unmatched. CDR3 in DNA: TGTGCCAGCAGCTCCCTGACTAGCGGGGGGCAGTATTTT. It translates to CASSSLTSGGQYF.

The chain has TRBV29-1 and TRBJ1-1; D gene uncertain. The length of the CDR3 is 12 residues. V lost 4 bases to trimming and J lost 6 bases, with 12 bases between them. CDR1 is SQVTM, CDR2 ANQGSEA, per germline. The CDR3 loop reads CSVAEKDAEAFF. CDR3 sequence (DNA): TGCAGCGTTGCGGAGAAGGACGCTGAAGCTTTCTTT.

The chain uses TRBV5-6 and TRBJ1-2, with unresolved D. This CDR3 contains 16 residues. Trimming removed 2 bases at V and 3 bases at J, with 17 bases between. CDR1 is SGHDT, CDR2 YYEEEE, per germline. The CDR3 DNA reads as TGTGCCAGCAGCTTTCGCCGGAGCCTAAGTTACTATGGCTACACCTTC. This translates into CASSFRRSLSYYGYTF. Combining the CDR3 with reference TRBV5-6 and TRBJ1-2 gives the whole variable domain DAGVTQSPTHLIKTRGQQVTLRCSPKSGHDTVSWYQQALGQGPQFIFQYYEEEERQRGNFPDRFSGHQFPNYSSELNVNALLLGDSALYLCASSFRRSLSYYGYTFGSGTRLTVV.

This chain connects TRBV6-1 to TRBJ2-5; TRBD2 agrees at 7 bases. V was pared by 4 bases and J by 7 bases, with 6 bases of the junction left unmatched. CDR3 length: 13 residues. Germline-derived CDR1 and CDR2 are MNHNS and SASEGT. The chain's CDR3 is CASSVGTGGTQYF. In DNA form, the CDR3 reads TGTGCCAGCAGTGTAGGGACGGGGGGGACCCAGTACTTC.

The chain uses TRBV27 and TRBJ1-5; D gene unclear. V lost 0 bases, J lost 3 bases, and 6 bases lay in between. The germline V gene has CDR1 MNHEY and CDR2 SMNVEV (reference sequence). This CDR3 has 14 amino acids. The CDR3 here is CASSLSQSNQPQHF. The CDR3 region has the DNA TGTGCCAGCAGTTTATCCCAGTCCAATCAGCCCCAGCATTTT.

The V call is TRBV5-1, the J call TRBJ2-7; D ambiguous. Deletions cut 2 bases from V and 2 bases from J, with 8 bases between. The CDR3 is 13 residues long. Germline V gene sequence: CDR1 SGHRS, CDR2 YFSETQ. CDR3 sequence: CASSFTPTYEQYF. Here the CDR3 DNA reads TGCGCCAGCAGCTTTACCCCGACCTACGAGCAGTACTTC.

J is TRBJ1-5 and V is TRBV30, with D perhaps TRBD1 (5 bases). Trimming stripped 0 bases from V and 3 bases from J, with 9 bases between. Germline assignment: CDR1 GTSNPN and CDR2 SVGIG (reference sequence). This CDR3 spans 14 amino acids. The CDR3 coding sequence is TGTGCCTGGAGTGTGGGGACCTTCAATCAGCCCCAGCATTTT. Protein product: CAWSVGTFNQPQHF.

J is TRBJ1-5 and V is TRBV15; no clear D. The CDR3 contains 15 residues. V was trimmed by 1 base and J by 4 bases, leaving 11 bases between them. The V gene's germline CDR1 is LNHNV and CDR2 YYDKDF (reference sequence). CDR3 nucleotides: TGTGCCACCAGCAGAGGTTGGCAGGCTAATCAGCCCCAGCATTTT. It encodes CATSRGWQANQPQHF.

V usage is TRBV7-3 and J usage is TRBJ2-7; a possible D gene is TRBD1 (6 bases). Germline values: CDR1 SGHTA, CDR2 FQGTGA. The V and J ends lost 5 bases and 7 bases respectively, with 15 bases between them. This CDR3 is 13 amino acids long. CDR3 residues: CASSKDRGEEQYF. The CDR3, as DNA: TGTGCCAGCAGCAAGGACAGAGGTGAGGAGCAGTACTTC.

CDR3 residues: CASSFLGPGPYTEAFF. CDR3 coding DNA: TGTGCCAGCAGTTTTCTAGGGCCAGGTCCCTACACTGAAGCTTTCTTT. The chain recombines TRBV27 with TRBJ1-1; unclear D gene. V was shortened by 3 bases and J by 3 bases, with 17 bases between the two germline ends. The CDR3 has 16 amino acids. Per germline, CDR1 MNHEY and CDR2 SMNVEV (reference sequence).

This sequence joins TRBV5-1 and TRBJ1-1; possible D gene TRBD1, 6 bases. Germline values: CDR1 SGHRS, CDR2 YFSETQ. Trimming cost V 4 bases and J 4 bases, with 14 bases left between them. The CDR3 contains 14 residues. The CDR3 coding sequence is TGCGCCAGCAGCGGGGAACAGGGAACCACTGAAGCTTTCTTT. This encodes CASSGEQGTTEAFF.

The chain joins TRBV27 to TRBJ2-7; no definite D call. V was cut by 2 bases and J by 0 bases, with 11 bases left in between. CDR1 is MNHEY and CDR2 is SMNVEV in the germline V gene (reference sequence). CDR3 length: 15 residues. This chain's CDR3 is CASSLQSSPSYEQYF. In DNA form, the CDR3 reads TGTGCCAGCAGTTTACAATCTTCCCCCTCCTACGAGCAGTACTTC.

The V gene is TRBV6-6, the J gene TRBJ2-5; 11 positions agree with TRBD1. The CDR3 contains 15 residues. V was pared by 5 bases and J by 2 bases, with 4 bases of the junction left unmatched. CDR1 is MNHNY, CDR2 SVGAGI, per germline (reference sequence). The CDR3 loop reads CASSSRDRGQETQYF. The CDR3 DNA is TGTGCCAGCAGTAGCCGGGACAGGGGGCAAGAGACCCAGTACTTC.

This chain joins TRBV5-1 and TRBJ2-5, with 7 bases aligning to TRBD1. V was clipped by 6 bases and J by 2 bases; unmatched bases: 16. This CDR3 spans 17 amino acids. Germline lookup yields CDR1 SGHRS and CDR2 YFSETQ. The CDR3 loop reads CASTIFPVAGGQETQYF. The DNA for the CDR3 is TGCGCCAGCACTATATTTCCCGTTGCAGGGGGTCAAGAGACCCAGTACTTC.

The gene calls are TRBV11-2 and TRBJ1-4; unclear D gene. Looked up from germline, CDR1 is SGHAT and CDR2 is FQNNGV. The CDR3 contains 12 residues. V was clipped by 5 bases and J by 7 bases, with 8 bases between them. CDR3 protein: CASSPWGEKLFF. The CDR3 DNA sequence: TGTGCCAGCAGCCCATGGGGTGAAAAACTGTTTTTT.

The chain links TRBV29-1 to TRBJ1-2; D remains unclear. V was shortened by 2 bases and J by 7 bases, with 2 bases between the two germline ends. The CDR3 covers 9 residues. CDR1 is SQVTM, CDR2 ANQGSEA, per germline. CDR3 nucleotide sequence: TGCAGCGTTGAATCTGGCTACACCTTC. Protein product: CSVESGYTF.

The CDR3 DNA reads TGTGCCAGCAGCTCGCGGGCTCTAGGGAACCCCCTCCACTTT. Translation: CASSSRALGNPLHF. The V and J genes are TRBV7-9 and TRBJ1-6; D unresolved. The V end lost 4 bases, the J end lost 13 bases, and 17 bases lay between the germline ends. The CDR3 sequence is 14 residues long. The germline CDR1 and CDR2 sequences are SEHNR and FQNEAQ (reference sequence).

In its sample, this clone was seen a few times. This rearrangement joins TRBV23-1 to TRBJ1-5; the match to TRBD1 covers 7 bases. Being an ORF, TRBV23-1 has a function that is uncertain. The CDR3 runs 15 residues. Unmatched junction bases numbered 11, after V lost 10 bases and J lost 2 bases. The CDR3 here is CATPSDRARNQPQHF. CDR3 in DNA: TGCGCCACCCCTTCAGACAGGGCGCGCAATCAGCCCCAGCATTTT.

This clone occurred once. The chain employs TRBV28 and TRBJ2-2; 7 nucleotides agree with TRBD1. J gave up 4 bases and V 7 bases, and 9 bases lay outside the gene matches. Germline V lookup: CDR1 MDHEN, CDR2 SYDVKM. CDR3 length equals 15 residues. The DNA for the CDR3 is TGTGCCAGCATATTAGGGGGCCTACCCACCGGGGAGCTGTTTTTT. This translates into CASILGGLPTGELFF.

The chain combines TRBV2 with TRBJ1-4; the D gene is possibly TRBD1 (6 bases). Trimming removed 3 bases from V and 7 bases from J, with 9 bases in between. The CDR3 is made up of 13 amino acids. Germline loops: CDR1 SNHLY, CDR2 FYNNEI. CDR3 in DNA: TGTGCCAGCAGTGACGAGGGGGGTGAAAAACTGTTTTTT. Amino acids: CASSDEGGEKLFF. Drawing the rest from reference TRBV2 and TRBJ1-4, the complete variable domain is EPEVTQTPSHQVTQMGQEVILRCVPISNHLYFYWYRQILGQKVEFLVSFYNNEISEKSEIFDDQFSVERPDGSNFTLKIRSTKLEDSAMYFCASSDEGGEKLFFGSGTQLSVL.

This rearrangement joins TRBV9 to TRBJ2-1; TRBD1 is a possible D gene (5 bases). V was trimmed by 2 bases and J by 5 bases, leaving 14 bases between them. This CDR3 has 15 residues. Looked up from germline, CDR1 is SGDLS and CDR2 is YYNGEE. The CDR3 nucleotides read TGTGCCAGCAGCGTGGTAGCAGGGTTCAACAATGAGCAGTTCTTC. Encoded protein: CASSVVAGFNNEQFF.

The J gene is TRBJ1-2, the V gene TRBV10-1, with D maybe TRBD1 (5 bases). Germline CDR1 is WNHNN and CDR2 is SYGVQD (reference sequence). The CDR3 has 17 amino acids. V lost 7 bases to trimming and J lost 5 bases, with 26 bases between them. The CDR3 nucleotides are TGCGCCAGCACCCAGACAGATACGGGACGGAGCGTTTATGGCTACACCTTC. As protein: CASTQTDTGRSVYGYTF.